A single sample is the source of the 4 T cell receptor beta chains below, sequenced in a study of early T cells in non-severe SARS-CoV-2 infection. TCRdb analysed the 5' RACE reads with MiXCR anew, one entry per CDR3 protein. The table records around 80,000 distinct CDR3 sequences, over 9.5% of them present only once. Sequenced here: whole blood, sampled at baseline. All receptors derive from an adult who was a healthcare worker with PCR-confirmed SARS-CoV-2 infection or an uninfected control (not recorded which).

This clonotype was observed at least ten times. J is TRBJ1-5 and V is TRBV6-2 or TRBV6-3; D possibly corresponds to TRBD1 (5 bases). The CDR3 runs 14 residues. Per the germline V gene, CDR1 is MNHEY and CDR2 is SVGEGT. Between the trimmed V and J ends, which lost 4 bases and 8 bases, there was a span of 15 bases. The CDR3 region is CASSWGGPGEPQHF. CDR3 DNA: TGTGCCAGCAGTTGGGGAGGGCCGGGGGAGCCCCAGCATTTT.

The chain carries TRBV20-1 and TRBJ1-4; D remains ambiguous. Trimming removed 0 bases from V and 0 bases from J, with 5 bases in between. This CDR3 region has 14 residues. Germline values: CDR1 DFQATT, CDR2 SNEGSKA (reference sequence). The CDR3: CSAREQPTNEKLFF. The CDR3 bases are TGCAGTGCTAGAGAACAGCCAACTAATGAAAAACTGTTTTTT.

This clonotype has only a few counts. J is TRBJ1-5 and V is TRBV6-5; 9 nucleotides agree with TRBD1. CDR3 length: 14 amino acids. After removal of 6 bases from V and 7 bases from J, the junction contained 7 bases not matched to a gene. Germline V CDR1 and CDR2: MNHEY, SVGAGI. The CDR3 spells CASSPQGARQPQHF. Here the CDR3 DNA reads TGTGCCAGCAGCCCACAGGGGGCAAGGCAGCCCCAGCATTTT.

V usage is TRBV7-3 and J usage is TRBJ2-2; D is unclear. Germline CDR1 reads SGHTA; CDR2 reads FQGTGA. The V end lost 5 bases, the J end lost 4 bases, and 5 bases lay between the germline ends. CDR3 size: 12 residues. This CDR3 reads CASSHSTGELFF. DNA of the CDR3: TGTGCCAGCAGCCACAGCACCGGGGAGCTGTTTTTT.